This TCR beta chain was recovered during a study of blood T cell repertoires in COVID-19. CDR3 size: 14 residues. With V trimmed by 3 bases and J by 4 bases, 6 bases remained unmatched. The V gene's germline CDR1 is GTSNPN and CDR2 SVGIG (reference sequence). Cohort placement rested on clinical history that participants reported themselves. Resolution of symptoms, clearance, or two negative PCRs was present in recovered Cohort 3 donors. The table came from immunoSEQ multiplex PCR; TCRdb's copy has only in-frame clones and leaves some out. The sample yields approximately 350,000 clones, 83% seen once. This sequence joins TRBV30 and TRBJ1-1; 9 bases match TRBD1. The sample was PBMCs or T cells enriched from blood (not recorded which). The sequence derives from a woman between 50 and 59 years old who had recovered from COVID-19. CDR3 sequence reads: CAWRTQGASTEAFF. DNA of the CDR3: TGTGCCTGGAGAACACAGGGGGCTAGCACTGAAGCTTTCTTT.